The clone carrying this TCR beta chain appeared many times. The length of the CDR3 is 13 residues. CDR1 and CDR2 from the germline V gene are ENHRY and SYGVKD. V was trimmed by 3 bases and J by 3 bases, leaving 9 bases between them. TCR beta CDR3 regions were amplified from RNA. The TCR CDR3 was amplified in a first-round RT-PCR using the HTBI primer set. TCRdb redid the calling of the multiplex PCR reads with MiXCR, one entry per CDR3 protein. The sample has over 500,000 distinct CDR3 sequences, approximately 48% seen once. The data originate from a study of T cells in Graves' hyperthyroidism and ophthalmopathy.

The chain couples TRBV10-3 to TRBJ2-7; D is ambiguous. The specimen was peripheral blood or thyroid tissue (not recorded which). The receptor comes from an adult woman with Graves' disease, either hyperthyroidism or ophthalmopathy (not recorded which). DNA of the CDR3: TGTGCCATCAGTGAACCTCTTTACTACGAGCAGTACTTC. It codes for CAISEPLYYEQYF.